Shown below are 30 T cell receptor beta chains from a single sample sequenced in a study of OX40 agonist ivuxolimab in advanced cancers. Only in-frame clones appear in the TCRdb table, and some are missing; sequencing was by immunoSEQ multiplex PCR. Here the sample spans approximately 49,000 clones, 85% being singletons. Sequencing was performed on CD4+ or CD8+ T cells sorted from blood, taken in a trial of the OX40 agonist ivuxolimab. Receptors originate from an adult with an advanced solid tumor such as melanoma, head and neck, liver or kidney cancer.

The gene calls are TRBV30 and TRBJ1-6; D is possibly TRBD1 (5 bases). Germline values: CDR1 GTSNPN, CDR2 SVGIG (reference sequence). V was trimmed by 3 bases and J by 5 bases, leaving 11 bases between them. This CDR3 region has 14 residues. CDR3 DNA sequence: TGTGCCTGGAGAAGAACAGGAGATAATTCACCCCTCCACTTT. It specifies CAWRRTGDNSPLHF.

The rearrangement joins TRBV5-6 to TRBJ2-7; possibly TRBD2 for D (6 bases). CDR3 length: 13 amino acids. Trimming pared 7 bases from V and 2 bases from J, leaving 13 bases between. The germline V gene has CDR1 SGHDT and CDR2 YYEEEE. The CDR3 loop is CASSPGLTYEQYF. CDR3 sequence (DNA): TGTGCCAGCTCCCCGGGACTTACCTACGAGCAGTACTTC.

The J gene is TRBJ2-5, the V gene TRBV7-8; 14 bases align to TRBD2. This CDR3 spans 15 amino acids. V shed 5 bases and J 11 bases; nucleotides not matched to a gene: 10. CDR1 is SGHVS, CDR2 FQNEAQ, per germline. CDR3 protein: CASSTGLAGVREQYF. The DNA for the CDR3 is TGTGCCAGCAGCACGGGACTAGCGGGAGTTCGGGAGCAGTACTTC.

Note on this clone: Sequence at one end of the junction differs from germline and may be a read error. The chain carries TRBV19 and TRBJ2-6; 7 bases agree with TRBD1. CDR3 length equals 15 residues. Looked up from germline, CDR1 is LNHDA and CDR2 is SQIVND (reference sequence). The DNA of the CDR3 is TGTGCCAGTAGTATAACAGGGGCTGGGGCCAACGTCCCGACTTTC. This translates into CASSITGAGANVPTF.

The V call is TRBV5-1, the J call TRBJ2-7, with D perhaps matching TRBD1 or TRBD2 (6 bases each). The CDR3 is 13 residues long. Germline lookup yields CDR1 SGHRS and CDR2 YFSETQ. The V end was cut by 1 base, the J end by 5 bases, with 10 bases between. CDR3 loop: CASSLPGANEQYF. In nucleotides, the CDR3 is TGCGCCAGCAGCTTGCCGGGGGCAAACGAGCAGTACTTC.

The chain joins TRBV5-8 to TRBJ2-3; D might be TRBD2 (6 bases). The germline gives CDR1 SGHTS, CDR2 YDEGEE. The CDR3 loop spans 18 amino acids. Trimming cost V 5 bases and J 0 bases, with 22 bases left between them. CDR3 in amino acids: CASSPSPGLRASTDTQYF. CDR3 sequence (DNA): TGTGCCAGCAGTCCTTCCCCGGGACTCCGTGCTAGCACAGATACGCAGTATTTT.

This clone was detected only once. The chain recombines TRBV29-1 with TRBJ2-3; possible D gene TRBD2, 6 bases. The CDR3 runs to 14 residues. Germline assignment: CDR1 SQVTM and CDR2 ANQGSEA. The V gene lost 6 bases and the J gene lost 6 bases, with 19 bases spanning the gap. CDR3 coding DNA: TGCAGCGTCGAGGACTCCCGTCGGGGGGATACGCAGTATTTT. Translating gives CSVEDSRRGDTQYF.

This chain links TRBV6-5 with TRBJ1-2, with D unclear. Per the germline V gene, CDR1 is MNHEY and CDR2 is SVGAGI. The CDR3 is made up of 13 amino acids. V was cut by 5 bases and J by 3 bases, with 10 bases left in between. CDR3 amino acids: CASSRSGDYGYTF. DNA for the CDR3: TGTGCCAGCAGTCGGTCTGGGGACTATGGCTACACCTTC.

CDR3 in DNA: TGTGCCAGCAGTTTGGAGTGGAACCTCCAAGAGACCCAGTACTTC. Amino acids: CASSLEWNLQETQYF. The chain employs TRBV28 and TRBJ2-5; D not resolved. CDR3 length: 15 residues. CDR1 is MDHEN and CDR2 is SYDVKM in the germline V gene. V lost 3 bases and J lost 1, with 12 bases in between.

The CDR3 DNA follows: TGTGCCTCGAGGGGGTTCAGCTACACCTTC. Translated, it gives CASRGFSYTF. This chain links TRBV30 with TRBJ1-2; a possible D gene is TRBD1 (6 bases). With 7 bases removed from V and 9 bases from J, the gap between germline ends came to 12 bases. The CDR3 consists of 10 residues. Germline V gene data show CDR1 as GTSNPN and CDR2 as SVGIG (reference sequence).

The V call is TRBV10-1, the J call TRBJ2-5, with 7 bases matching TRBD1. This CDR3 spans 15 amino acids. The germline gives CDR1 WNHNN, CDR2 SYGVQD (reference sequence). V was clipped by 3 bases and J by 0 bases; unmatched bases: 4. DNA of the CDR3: TGCGCCAGCAGTGAAGGACAGGAGTACCAAGAGACCCAGTACTTC. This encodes CASSEGQEYQETQYF.

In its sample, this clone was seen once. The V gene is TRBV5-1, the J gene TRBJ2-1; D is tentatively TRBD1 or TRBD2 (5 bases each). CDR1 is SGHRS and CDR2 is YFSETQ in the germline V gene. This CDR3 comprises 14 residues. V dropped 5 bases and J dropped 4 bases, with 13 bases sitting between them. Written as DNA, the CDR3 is TGCGCCAGCAGGGGAGTAGGGGTTTACAATGAGCAGTTCTTC. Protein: CASRGVGVYNEQFF.

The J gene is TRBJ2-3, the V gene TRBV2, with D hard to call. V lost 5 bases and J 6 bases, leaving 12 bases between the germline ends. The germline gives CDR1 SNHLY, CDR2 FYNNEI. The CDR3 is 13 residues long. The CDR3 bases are TGTGCCAGCAGTTTTCTAGTGGCCGATACGCAGTATTTT. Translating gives CASSFLVADTQYF.

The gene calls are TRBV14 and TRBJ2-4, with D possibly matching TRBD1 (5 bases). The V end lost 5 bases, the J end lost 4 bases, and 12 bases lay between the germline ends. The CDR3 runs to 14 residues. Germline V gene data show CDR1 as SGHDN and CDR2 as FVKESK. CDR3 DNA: TGTGCCAGCAGCTATAGGGGCTTAAAAAACATTCAGTACTTC. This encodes CASSYRGLKNIQYF.

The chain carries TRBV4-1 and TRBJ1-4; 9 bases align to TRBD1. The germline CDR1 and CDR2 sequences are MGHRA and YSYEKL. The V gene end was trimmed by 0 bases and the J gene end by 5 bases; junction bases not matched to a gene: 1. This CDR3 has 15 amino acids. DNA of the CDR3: TGCGCCAGCAGCCAAGATGGGACAGGGAATGAAAAACTGTTTTTT. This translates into CASSQDGTGNEKLFF.

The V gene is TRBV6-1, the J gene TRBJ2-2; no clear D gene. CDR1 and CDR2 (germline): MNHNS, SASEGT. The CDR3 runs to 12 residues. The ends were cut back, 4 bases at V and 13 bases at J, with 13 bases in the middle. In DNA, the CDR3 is TGTGCCAGCAGTGCCAAAATCCCCAGGCTGTTTTTT. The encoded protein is CASSAKIPRLFF.

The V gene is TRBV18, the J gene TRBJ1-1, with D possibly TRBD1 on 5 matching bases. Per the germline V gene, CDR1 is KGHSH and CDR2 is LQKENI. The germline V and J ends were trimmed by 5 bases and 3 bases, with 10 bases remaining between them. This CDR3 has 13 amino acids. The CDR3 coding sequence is TGTGCCAGCTCATCCAGGGTAGACACTGAAGCTTTCTTT. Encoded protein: CASSSRVDTEAFF.

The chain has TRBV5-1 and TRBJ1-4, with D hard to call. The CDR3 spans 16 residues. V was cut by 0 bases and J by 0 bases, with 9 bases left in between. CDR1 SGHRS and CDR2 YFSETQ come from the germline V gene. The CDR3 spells CASSLGGGATNEKLFF. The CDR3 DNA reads TGCGCCAGCAGCTTGGGGGGAGGAGCAACTAATGAAAAACTGTTTTTT.

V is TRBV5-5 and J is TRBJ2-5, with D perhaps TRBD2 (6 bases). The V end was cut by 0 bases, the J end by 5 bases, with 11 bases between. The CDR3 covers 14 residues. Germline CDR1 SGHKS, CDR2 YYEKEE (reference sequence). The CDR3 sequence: CASSLGLVAETQYF. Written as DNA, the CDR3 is TGTGCCAGCAGCTTGGGACTAGTTGCGGAGACCCAGTACTTC.

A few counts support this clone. In nucleotides, the CDR3 is TGTGCCAGTAGTATCGGACAGGGCGGGCAAAATGAGCAGTTCTTC. Its translation is CASSIGQGGQNEQFF. The chain links TRBV19 to TRBJ2-1; 8 positions agree with TRBD1. Losses at the gene ends were 3 bases for V and 7 bases for J; bases not matched to a gene: 8. From germline, CDR1 is LNHDA and CDR2 SQIVND (reference sequence). CDR3 length: 15 amino acids. The full variable domain, rest sourced from reference TRBV19 and TRBJ2-1, is DGGITQSPKYLFRKEGQNVTLSCEQNLNHDAMYWYRQDPGQGLRLIYYSQIVNDFQKGDIAEGYSVSREKKESFPLTVTSAQKNPTAFYLCASSIGQGGQNEQFFGPGTRLTVL.

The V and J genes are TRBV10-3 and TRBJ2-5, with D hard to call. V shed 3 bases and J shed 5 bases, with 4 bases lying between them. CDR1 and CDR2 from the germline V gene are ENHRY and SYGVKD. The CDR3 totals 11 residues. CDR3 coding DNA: TGTGCCATCAGTGATGGGGAGACCCAGTACTTC. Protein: CAISDGETQYF.

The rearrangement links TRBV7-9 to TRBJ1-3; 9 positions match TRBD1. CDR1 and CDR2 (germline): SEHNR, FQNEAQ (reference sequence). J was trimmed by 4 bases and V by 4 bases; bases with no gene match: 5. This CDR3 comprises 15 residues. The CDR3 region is CASSSSGQGGNTIYF. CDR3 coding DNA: TGTGCCAGCAGCTCATCGGGACAGGGAGGAAACACCATATATTTT.

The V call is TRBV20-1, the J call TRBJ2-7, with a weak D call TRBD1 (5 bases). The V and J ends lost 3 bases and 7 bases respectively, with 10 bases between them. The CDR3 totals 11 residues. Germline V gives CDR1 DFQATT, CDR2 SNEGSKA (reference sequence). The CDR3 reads CSARLGPEQYF. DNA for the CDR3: TGCAGTGCTAGGCTGGGGCCAGAGCAGTACTTC.

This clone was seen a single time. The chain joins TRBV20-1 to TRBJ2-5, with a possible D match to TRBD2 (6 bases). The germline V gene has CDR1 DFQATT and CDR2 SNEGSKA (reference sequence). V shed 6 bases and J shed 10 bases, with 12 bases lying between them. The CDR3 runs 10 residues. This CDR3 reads CSAFWGGQYF. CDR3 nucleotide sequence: TGCAGTGCCTTTTGGGGAGGCCAGTACTTC.

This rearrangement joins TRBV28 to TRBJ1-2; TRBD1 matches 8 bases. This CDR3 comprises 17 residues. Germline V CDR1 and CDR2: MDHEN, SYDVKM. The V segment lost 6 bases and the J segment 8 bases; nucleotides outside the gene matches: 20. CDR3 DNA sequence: TGTGCCAGCAGGTTTGGCGGACAGGGACCCGGGAGTTTGGGCTACACCTTC. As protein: CASRFGGQGPGSLGYTF.

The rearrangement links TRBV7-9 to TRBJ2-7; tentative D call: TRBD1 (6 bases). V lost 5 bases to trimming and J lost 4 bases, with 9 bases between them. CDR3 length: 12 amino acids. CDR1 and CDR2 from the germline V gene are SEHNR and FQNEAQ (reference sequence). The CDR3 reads CASSKQGYEQYF. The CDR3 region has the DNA TGTGCCAGCAGCAAGCAGGGGTACGAGCAGTACTTC.

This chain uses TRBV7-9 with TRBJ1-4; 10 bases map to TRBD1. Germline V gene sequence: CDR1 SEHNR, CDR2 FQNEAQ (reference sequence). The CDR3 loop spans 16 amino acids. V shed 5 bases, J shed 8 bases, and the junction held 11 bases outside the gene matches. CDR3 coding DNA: TGTGCCAGCAGCCCTGTCACCGACAGGGGGCTAGAAAAACTGTTTTTT. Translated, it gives CASSPVTDRGLEKLFF. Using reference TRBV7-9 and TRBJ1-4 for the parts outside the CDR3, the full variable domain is DTGVSQNPRHKITKRGQNVTFRCDPISEHNRLYWYRQTLGQGPEFLTYFQNEAQLEKSRLLSDRFSAERPKGSFSTLEIQRTEQGDSAMYLCASSPVTDRGLEKLFFGSGTQLSVL.

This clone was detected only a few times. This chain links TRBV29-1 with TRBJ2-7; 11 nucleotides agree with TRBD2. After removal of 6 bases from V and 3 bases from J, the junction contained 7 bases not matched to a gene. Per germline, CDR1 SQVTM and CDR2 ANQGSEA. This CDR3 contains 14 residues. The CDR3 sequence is CSVARTSGLYEQYF. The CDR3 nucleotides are TGCAGCGTCGCCCGGACTAGCGGGCTCTACGAGCAGTACTTC.

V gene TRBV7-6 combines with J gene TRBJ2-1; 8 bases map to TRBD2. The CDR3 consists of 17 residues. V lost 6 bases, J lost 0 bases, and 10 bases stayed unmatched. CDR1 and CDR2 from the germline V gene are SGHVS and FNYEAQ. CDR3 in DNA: TGTGCCAGCAGGTCGACAGCGGGAGACTCCTCCTACAATGAGCAGTTCTTC. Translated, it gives CASRSTAGDSSYNEQFF.

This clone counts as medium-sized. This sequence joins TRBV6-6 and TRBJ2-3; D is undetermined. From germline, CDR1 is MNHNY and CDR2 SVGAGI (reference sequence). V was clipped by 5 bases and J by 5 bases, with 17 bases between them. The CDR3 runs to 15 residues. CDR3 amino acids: CASSEPGVRGDTQYF. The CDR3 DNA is TGTGCCAGCAGTGAGCCCGGCGTCAGAGGAGATACGCAGTATTTT.